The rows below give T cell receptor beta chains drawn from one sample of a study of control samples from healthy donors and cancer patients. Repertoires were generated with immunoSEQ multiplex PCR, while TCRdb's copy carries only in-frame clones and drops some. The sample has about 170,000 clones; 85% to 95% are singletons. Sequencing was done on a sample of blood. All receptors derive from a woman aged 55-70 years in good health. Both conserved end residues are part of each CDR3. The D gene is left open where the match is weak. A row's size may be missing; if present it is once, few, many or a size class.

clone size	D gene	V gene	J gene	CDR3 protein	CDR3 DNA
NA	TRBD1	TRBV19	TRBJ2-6	CASSVTGGLNSGANVLTF	TGTGCCAGTAGTGTCACAGGGGGCCTAAACTCTGGGGCCAACGTCCTGACTTTC
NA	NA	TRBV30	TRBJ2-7	CAWSVWGFGNEQYF	TGTGCCTGGAGTGTATGGGGGTTCGGAAACGAGCAGTACTTC
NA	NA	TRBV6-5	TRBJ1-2	CASSYDSSYGYTF	TGTGCCAGCAGTTATGACAGCAGCTATGGCTACACCTTC
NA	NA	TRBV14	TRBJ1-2	CASSQDLIRGGGYTF	TGTGCCAGCAGCCAAGACCTAATAAGGGGAGGTGGCTACACCTTC
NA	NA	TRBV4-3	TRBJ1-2	CASSQNQAAVYGYTF	TGCGCCAGCAGCCAGAATCAGGCGGCGGTTTATGGCTACACCTTC
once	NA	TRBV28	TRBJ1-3	CASSLDTGDSGNTIYF	TGTGCCAGCAGTTTAGATACAGGTGACTCTGGAAACACCATATATTTT
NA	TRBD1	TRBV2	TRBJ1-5	CASSGDRGADQPQHF	TGTGCCAGCAGTGGGGACAGGGGGGCCGATCAGCCCCAGCATTTT
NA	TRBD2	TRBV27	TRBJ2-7	CASSAHNSGTYEQYF	TGTGCCAGCAGTGCTCATAATAGCGGGACCTACGAGCAGTACTTC
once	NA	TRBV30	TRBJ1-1	CAWRPLTGTTEAFF	TGTGCCTGGAGACCTCTCACAGGGACCACTGAAGCTTTCTTT
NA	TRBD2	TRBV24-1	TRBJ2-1	CATSDPTSGGAYEQFF	TGTGCCACCAGTGACCCGACTAGCGGGGGGGCCTATGAGCAGTTCTTC
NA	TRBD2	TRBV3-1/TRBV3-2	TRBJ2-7	CASSQNGTSGGHPTYEQYF	TGTGCCAGCAGCCAAAACGGCACTAGCGGGGGGCACCCTACCTACGAGCAGTACTTC
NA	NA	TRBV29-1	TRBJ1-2	CSVGGLQALYGYTF	TGCAGCGTGGGGGGCCTACAGGCTCTCTATGGCTACACCTTC
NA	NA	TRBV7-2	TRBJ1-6	CASSATGPGTPLHF	TGTGCCAGCAGCGCGACGGGCCCCGGGACACCCCTCCACTTT
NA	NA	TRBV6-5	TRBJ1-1	CAASRGTEAFF	TGTGCCGCCTCCCGTGGGACTGAAGCTTTCTTT
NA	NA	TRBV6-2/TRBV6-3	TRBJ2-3	CASSTANGGTDTQYF	TGTGCCAGCAGTACAGCAAACGGAGGCACAGATACGCAGTATTTT
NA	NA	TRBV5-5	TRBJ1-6	CASSLRTDSPLHF	TGTGCCAGCAGCTTGCGGACAGACTCACCCCTCCACTTT
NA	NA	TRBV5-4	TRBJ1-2	CASSLPRGDHYGYTF	TGTGCCAGCAGCCTACCCCGCGGGGACCACTATGGCTACACCTTC
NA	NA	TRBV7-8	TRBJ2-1	CASSWGMAGSSYNEQFF	TGTGCCAGCAGCTGGGGGATGGCGGGTAGCTCCTACAATGAGCAGTTCTTC
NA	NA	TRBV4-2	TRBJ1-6	CASSLKQGGSPLHF	TGTGCCAGCAGCCTCAAACAGGGAGGGTCACCCCTCCACTTT
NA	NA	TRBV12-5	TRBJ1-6	CASGLDHGSPLHF	TGTGCTAGTGGTTTGGACCATGGATCACCCCTCCACTTT
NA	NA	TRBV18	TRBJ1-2	CASSKGPSGYGYTF	TGTGCCAGCTCCAAAGGACCTTCAGGCTATGGCTACACCTTC
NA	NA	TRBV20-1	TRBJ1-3	CSASDLSGNTIYF	TGCAGTGCTAGTGACCTCTCTGGAAACACCATATATTTT
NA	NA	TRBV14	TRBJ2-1	CASSSQVYNEQFF	TGTGCCAGCAGCTCTCAGGTATACAATGAGCAGTTCTTC
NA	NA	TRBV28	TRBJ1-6	CASSPLRARNSPLHF	TGTGCCAGCAGTCCCCTTAGGGCGCGGAATTCACCCCTCCACTTT
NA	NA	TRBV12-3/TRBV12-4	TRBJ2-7	CASSQFGIEQYF	TGTGCCAGCAGCCAGTTCGGGATCGAGCAGTACTTC
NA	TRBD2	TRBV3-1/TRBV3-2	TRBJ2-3	CASSQVRRPSGGSGRTDTQYF	TGTGCCAGCAGCCAAGTCCGGCGTCCTAGCGGGGGGTCCGGCCGCACAGATACGCAGTATTTT
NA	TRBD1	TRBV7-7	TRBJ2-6	CASSERGPGANVLTF	TGTGCTAGCAGCGAAAGGGGGCCTGGGGCCAACGTCCTGACTTTC
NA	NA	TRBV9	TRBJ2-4	CASSVGGGAGNIQYF	TGTGCCAGCAGCGTAGGAGGGGGGGCCGGAAACATTCAGTACTTC
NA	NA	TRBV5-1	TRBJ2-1	CASSLVGAYNEQFF	TGCGCCAGCAGCTTGGTTGGGGCCTACAATGAGCAGTTCTTC
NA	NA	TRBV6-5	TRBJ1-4	CASRGAPLGEKLFF	TGTGCCAGCAGGGGGGCACCATTGGGTGAAAAACTGTTTTTT
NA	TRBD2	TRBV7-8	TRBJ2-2	CASSLALSGGPAGELFF	TGTGCCAGCAGCTTAGCGCTCTCGGGGGGGCCAGCCGGGGAGCTGTTTTTT
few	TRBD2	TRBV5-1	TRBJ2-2	CASSIRGGAFGSTGELFF	TGCGCCAGCAGTATACGCGGGGGGGCCTTCGGTAGCACCGGGGAGCTGTTTTTT